This entry describes one T cell receptor (beta chain). Its antigen is currently unknown. Compared with germline, one end of the junction differs, possibly owing to a read error. It was with 60 Vbeta and 13 Jbeta primers that the PCR ran. The method was immunoSEQ multiplex PCR; TCRdb's version includes in-frame clones alone and lacks a portion of them. Among 150,000 or so clones listed, 70% to 80% were seen once. The data derive from a study of cytomegalovirus exposure and HLA in healthy donors. Background on the study: The Caucasian-associated ancestry cluster held roughly 84% of 398 genotyped donors. Study-level points and caveats: There was a cluster of highly shared sequence variants that was likely a sequencing artifact. Later on, an analysis tied over 15,000 TCR beta sequences to HLA alleles at 0.05 false discovery rate. Researchers had no immune exposure information except CMV serostatus available.

Germline V gene sequence: CDR1 SEHNR, CDR2 FQNEAQ (reference sequence). This CDR3 is 17 amino acids long. The receptor was derived from a man aged 25 to 40 in good health and CMV-seropositive. The V and J genes are TRBV7-9 and TRBJ1-5; 9 bases are a match to TRBD1. The sequenced sample consisted of PBMCs. The CDR3 loop is CSSSLSGGQGRNQPQHF. The DNA for the CDR3 is TGTTCCAGCAGCTTATCCGGAGGACAGGGGCGAAATCAGCCCCAGCATTTT.